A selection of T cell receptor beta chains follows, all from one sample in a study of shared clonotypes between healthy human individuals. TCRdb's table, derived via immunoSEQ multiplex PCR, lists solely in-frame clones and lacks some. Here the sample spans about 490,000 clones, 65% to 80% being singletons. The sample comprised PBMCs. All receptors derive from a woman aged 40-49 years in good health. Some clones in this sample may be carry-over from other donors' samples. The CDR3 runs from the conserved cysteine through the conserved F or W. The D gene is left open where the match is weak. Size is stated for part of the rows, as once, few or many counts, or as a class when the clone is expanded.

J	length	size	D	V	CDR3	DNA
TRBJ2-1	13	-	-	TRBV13	CASSPPNHNEQFF	TGTGCCAGCAGCCCTCCTAACCACAATGAGCAGTTCTTC
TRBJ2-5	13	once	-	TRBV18	CASSPLGSPGQYF	TGTGCCAGCTCACCACTTGGCAGCCCGGGCCAGTACTTC
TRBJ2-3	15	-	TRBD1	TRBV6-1	CASRMDRGRTDTQYF	TGTGCCAGCCGGATGGACAGGGGACGAACAGATACGCAGTATTTT
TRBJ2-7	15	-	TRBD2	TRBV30	CAWTKLAVPTDEQYF	TGTGCCTGGACAAAACTAGCGGTCCCTACGGACGAGCAGTACTTC
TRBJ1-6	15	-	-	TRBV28	CASSLTGINNSPLHF	TGTGCCAGCAGTTTGACAGGAATAAATAATTCACCCCTCCACTTT
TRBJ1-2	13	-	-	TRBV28	CASSLTGGEGYTF	TGTGCCAGCAGCCTTACAGGCGGAGAAGGCTACACCTTC
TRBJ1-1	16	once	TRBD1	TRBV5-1	CASSPGQGATGTEAFF	TGCGCCAGCAGCCCCGGACAGGGGGCAACGGGAACTGAAGCTTTCTTT
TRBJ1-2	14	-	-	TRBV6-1	CASQVLEGNYGYTF	TGTGCCAGCCAGGTGTTGGAGGGGAACTATGGCTACACCTTC
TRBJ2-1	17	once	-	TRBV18	CASSPTQRGVGYNEQFF	TGTGCCAGCTCACCAACTCAGAGGGGAGTAGGGTACAATGAGCAGTTCTTC
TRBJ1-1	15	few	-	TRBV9	CASSALGGVGTEAFF	TGTGCCAGCAGCGCCCTGGGGGGGGTGGGCACTGAAGCTTTCTTT
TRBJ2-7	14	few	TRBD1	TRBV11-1	CASSSRDRVYEQYF	TGTGCCAGCAGCTCCCGGGACAGGGTGTACGAGCAGTACTTC
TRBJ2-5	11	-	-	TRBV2	CASSNSKTQYF	TGTGCCAGCAGTAATAGCAAGACCCAGTACTTC
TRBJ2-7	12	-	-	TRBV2	CASSGGRDEQYF	TGTGCCAGCAGTGGGGGGCGAGACGAGCAGTACTTC
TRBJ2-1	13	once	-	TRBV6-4	CASSARQAGEQFF	TGTGCCAGCAGTGCGCGGCAGGCGGGTGAGCAGTTCTTC
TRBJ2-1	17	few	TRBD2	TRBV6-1	CASSEYGGVDPYNEQFF	TGTGCCAGCAGTGAATATGGGGGGGTGGACCCCTACAATGAGCAGTTCTTC
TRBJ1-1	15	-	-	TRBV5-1	CASSLAGRGRAEAFF	TGCGCCAGCAGCTTGGCCGGGAGGGGAAGAGCTGAAGCTTTCTTT
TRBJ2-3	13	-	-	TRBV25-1	CASSSRGTDTQYF	TGTGCCAGCAGTTCCAGGGGCACAGATACGCAGTATTTT
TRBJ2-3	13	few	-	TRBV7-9	CASSFTSQGAQYF	TGTGCCAGCAGCTTCACTTCGCAGGGAGCGCAGTATTTT
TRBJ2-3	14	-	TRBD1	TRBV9	CASSKTGYTDTQYF	TGTGCCAGCAGCAAGACAGGGTACACAGATACGCAGTATTTT
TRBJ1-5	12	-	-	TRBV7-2	CASSLAGQPQHF	TGTGCCAGCAGCTTAGCGGGGCAGCCCCAGCATTTT
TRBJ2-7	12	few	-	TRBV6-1	CASSDLPYEQYF	TGTGCCAGCAGTGATTTGCCCTACGAGCAGTACTTC
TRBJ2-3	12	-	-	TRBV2	CASRVITDTQYF	TGTGCCAGCAGGGTCATCACAGATACGCAGTATTTT
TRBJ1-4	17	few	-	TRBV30	CAWTPGRTAGTNEKLFF	TGTGCCTGGACCCCGGGACGCACAGCGGGAACTAATGAAAAACTGTTTTTT
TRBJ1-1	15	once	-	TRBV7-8	CASESGPQGSAEAFF	TGTGCCAGCGAAAGTGGGCCCCAGGGTTCCGCTGAAGCTTTCTTT
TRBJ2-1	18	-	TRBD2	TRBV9	CASSGRTSGSSSYNEQFF	TGTGCCAGCAGCGGTAGGACTAGCGGGAGTAGTTCCTACAATGAGCAGTTCTTC
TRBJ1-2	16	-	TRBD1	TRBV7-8	CASSLAGQGGNYGYTF	TGTGCCAGCAGCTTAGCGGGACAGGGAGGCAACTATGGCTACACCTTC
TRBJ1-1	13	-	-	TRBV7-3	CASSFSLGGEAFF	TGTGCCAGCAGCTTTTCCCTCGGGGGTGAAGCTTTCTTT
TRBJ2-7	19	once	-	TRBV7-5	CVRSLAHVTGTGPSYEQYF	TGTGTCAGAAGCTTAGCCCACGTTACCGGGACAGGGCCTTCCTACGAGCAGTACTTC
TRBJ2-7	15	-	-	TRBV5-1	CASSLGGTRSDEQYF	TGCGCCAGCAGCTTGGGCGGGACGCGCTCGGACGAGCAGTACTTC
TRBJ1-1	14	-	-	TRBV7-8	CASSLLGGITEAFF	TGTGCCAGCAGCTTACTGGGAGGGATCACTGAAGCTTTCTTT
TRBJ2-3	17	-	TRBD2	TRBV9	CASSVTLLAGGGDTQYF	TGTGCCAGCAGCGTCACACTCCTAGCGGGAGGTGGGGATACGCAGTATTTT
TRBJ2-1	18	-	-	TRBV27	CASSLRGVGNAPADGQFF	TGTGCCAGCAGTTTAAGGGGGGTAGGCAATGCGCCGGCTGATGGGCAGTTCTTC
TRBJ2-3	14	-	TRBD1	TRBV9	CASSADRVTDTQYF	TGTGCCAGCAGCGCGGACAGGGTCACAGATACGCAGTATTTT
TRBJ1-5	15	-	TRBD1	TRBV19	CASRPGQYSNQPQHF	TGTGCCAGTCGACCGGGACAGTATAGCAATCAGCCCCAGCATTTT
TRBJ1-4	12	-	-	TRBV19	CASTGAYEKLFF	TGTGCCAGTACCGGGGCCTATGAAAAACTGTTTTTT
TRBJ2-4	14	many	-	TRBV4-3	CASSQDTSRNIQYF	TGCGCCAGCAGCCAAGATACTAGTAGAAACATTCAGTACTTC
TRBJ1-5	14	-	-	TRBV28	CASSFSRSNQPQHF	TGTGCCAGCAGTTTCTCGAGAAGCAATCAGCCCCAGCATTTT
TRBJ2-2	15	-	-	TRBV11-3	CASSLAGEDTGELFF	TGTGCCAGCAGCTTAGCAGGGGAAGACACCGGGGAGCTGTTTTTT
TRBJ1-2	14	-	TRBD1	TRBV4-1	CASSSGTGNYGYTF	TGCGCCAGCAGCTCGGGGACAGGGAACTATGGCTACACCTTC
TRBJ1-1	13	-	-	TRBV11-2	CASSLATDTEAFF	TGTGCCAGCAGCTTGGCAACCGACACTGAAGCTTTCTTT
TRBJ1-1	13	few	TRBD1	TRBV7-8	CASSSNRGLDAFF	TGTGCCAGCAGCTCCAACAGGGGGCTCGATGCTTTCTTT
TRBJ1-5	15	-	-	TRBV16	CASSQAGDTYQPQHF	TGTGCCAGCAGCCAAGCCGGGGACACTTATCAGCCCCAGCATTTT
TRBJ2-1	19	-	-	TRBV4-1	CASSQDPSGTAGTYNEQFF	TGCGCCAGCAGCCAAGACCCCTCCGGGACGGCGGGGACCTACAATGAGCAGTTCTTC
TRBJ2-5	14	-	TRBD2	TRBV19	CASRVAGALETQYF	TGTGCCAGTAGGGTAGCGGGAGCTCTGGAGACCCAGTACTTC
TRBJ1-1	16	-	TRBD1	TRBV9	CASSVEAGGFGTEAFF	TGTGCCAGCAGCGTAGAGGCAGGGGGCTTTGGCACTGAAGCTTTCTTT
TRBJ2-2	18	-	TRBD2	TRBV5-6	CASSSPGTRASNTGELFF	TGTGCCAGCAGCTCCCCAGGGACTAGGGCTTCTAACACCGGGGAGCTGTTTTTT
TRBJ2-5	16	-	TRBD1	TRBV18	CASSRSTGGFGETQYF	TGTGCCAGCTCACGCTCTACAGGGGGCTTTGGGGAGACCCAGTACTTC
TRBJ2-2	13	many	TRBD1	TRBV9	CASSPRGRGELFF	TGTGCCAGCAGCCCCAGGGGGCGCGGGGAGCTGTTTTTT
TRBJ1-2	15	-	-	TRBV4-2	CASSQDYSTNYGYTF	TGTGCCAGCAGCCAAGATTACAGTACTAACTATGGCTACACCTTC
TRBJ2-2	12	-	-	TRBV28	CASSANTGELFF	TGTGCCAGCAGCGCTAACACCGGGGAGCTGTTTTTT
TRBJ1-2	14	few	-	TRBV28	CASSLIGANYGYTF	TGTGCCAGCAGCCTGATAGGCGCTAACTATGGCTACACCTTC